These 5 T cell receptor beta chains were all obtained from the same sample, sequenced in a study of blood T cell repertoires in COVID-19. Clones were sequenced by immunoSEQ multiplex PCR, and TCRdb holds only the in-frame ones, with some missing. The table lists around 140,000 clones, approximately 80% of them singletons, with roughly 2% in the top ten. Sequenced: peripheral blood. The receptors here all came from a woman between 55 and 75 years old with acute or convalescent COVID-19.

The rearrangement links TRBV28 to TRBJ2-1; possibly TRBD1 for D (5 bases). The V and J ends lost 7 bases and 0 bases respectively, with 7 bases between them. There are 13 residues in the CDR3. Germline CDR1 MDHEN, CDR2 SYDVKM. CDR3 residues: CASKGFSYNEQFF. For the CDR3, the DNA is TGTGCCAGCAAGGGGTTCTCCTACAATGAGCAGTTCTTC.

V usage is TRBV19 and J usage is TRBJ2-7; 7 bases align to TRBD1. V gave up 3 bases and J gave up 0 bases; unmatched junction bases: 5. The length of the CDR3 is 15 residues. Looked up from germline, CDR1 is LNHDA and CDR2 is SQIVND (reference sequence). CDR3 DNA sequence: TGTGCCAGTAGTATCGGACAGGAAGTCTCCTACGAGCAGTACTTC. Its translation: CASSIGQEVSYEQYF.

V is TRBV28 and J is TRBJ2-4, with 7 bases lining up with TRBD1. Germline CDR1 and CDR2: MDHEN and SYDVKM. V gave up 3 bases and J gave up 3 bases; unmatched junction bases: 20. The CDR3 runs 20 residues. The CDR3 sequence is CASSLSGSDRAGRDKNIQYF. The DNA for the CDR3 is TGTGCCAGCAGTTTGTCAGGCAGTGACAGGGCCGGCCGGGACAAAAACATTCAGTACTTC.

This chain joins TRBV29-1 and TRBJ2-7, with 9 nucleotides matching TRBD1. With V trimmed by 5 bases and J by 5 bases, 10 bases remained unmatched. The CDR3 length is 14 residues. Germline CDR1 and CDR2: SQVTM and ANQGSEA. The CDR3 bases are TGCAGCGTTTCAGCGGGACAGGGTCCCCACGAGCAGTACTTC. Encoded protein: CSVSAGQGPHEQYF.

The CDR3 sequence is CATSDLEGVGDTQYF. CDR3 coding DNA: TGTGCCACCAGTGATTTGGAGGGGGTGGGAGATACGCAGTATTTT. This rearrangement joins TRBV24-1 to TRBJ2-3, with D possibly matching TRBD1 (6 bases). In germline, CDR1 is KGHDR, CDR2 SFDVKD. With 0 bases removed from V and 5 bases from J, the gap between germline ends came to 11 bases. The CDR3 covers 15 residues.